A single sample gave rise to the 21 T cell receptor beta chains below, sequenced in a study of T cell responses to AZD1222 COVID-19 vaccine. Sequenced by immunoSEQ multiplex PCR; TCRdb stores in-frame clones only, minus some. This sample has roughly 120,000 clones, with just under 95% found just once. Sequenced here: peripheral blood, sampled on day 0 of AZD1222 vaccination. Every receptor here comes from an adult in good health.

This clone came up once. The V and J genes are TRBV9 and TRBJ1-5; 11 nucleotides match TRBD1. The CDR3 is 15 amino acids. With 4 bases clipped from V and 4 bases from J, the junction kept 4 bases outside the gene matches. Germline values: CDR1 SGDLS, CDR2 YYNGEE. The CDR3 sequence is CASSMGQGGNQPQHF. DNA for the CDR3: TGTGCCAGCAGCATGGGACAGGGGGGGAATCAGCCCCAGCATTTT.

The chain uses TRBV3-1 (or the pseudogene TRBV3-2) and TRBJ2-3; D possibly corresponds to TRBD1 (5 bases). V lost 4 bases to trimming and J lost 3 bases, with 8 bases between them. CDR1 and CDR2 (germline): LGHDT, YNNKEL (reference sequence). CDR3 length: 13 residues. CDR3 DNA: TGTGCCAGCAGCCCAGACAGAACAGATACGCAGTATTTT. Its translation is CASSPDRTDTQYF.

The chain couples TRBV24-1 to TRBJ1-2; TRBD1 aligns across 7 bases. The V segment lost 7 bases and the J segment 8 bases; nucleotides outside the gene matches: 12. In germline, CDR1 is KGHDR, CDR2 SFDVKD. This CDR3 has 14 residues. CDR3 sequence reads: CATRPNTGEYGYTF. CDR3 in DNA: TGTGCCACCAGACCTAATACAGGGGAGTACGGCTACACCTTC.

The chain has TRBV18 and TRBJ2-7, with D possibly matching TRBD1 (5 bases). The CDR3 contains 15 residues. Germline values: CDR1 KGHSH, CDR2 LQKENI. V was trimmed by 3 bases and J by 0 bases, leaving 12 bases between them. Written as DNA, the CDR3 is TGTGCCAGCTCACCCGACAGTAGCATCTCCTACGAGCAGTACTTC. Amino acid sequence: CASSPDSSISYEQYF.

This chain links TRBV12-3 or TRBV12-4 with TRBJ2-3; D uncertain. This CDR3 spans 13 amino acids. The V end was cut by 3 bases, the J end by 4 bases, with 8 bases between. The CDR3: CASSFARSDTQYF. The CDR3, as DNA: TGTGCCAGCAGTTTCGCAAGGTCAGATACGCAGTATTTT.

As regards this clone: One end of the junction varies from germline; a read error may be responsible. The V call is TRBV10-3, the J call TRBJ1-3, with D uncertain. Germline CDR1 ENHRY, CDR2 SYGVKD. The CDR3 spans 14 residues. DNA for the CDR3: TGTGCCATCAGGATGGCGGGAGGCGGAAACACTATATATTTT. Amino acids: CAIRMAGGGNTIYF.

The chain recombines TRBV28 with TRBJ1-5, with 10 bases that match TRBD1. V was pared by 5 bases and J by 4 bases, with 5 bases of the junction left unmatched. The CDR3 is 15 amino acids. Germline V lookup: CDR1 MDHEN, CDR2 SYDVKM. The CDR3 DNA sequence: TGTGCCAGCAGTAGACAGGGGGCGTGGAATCAGCCCCAGCATTTT. It yields the protein CASSRQGAWNQPQHF. Looking up the rest from reference TRBV28 and TRBJ1-5 gives the full variable domain: DVKVTQSSRYLVKRTGEKVFLECVQDMDHENMFWYRQDPGLGLRLIYFSYDVKMKEKGDIPEGYSVSREKKERFSLILESASTNQTSMYLCASSRQGAWNQPQHFGDGTRLSIL.

The chain is built from TRBV24-1 and TRBJ2-4; D is possibly TRBD1 or TRBD2 (5 bases each). Germline V gene data show CDR1 as KGHDR and CDR2 as SFDVKD. This CDR3 has 14 amino acids. Trimming took off 4 bases at V and 6 bases at J, with 12 bases between the two ends. This CDR3 is CATSEPGRANIQYF. In DNA, the CDR3 is TGTGCCACCAGTGAGCCGGGACGGGCAAACATTCAGTACTTC.

The chain recombines TRBV5-1 with TRBJ1-6; no clear D. This CDR3 region has 12 residues. V was trimmed by 0 bases and J by 8 bases, leaving 3 bases between them. In germline, CDR1 is SGHRS, CDR2 YFSETQ. CDR3 DNA: TGCGCCAGCAGCTTGGGGGATTCACCCCTCCACTTT. Its translation: CASSLGDSPLHF.

The V call is TRBV7-2, the J call TRBJ1-6; D call uncertain. The germline gives CDR1 SGHTA, CDR2 FQGNSA. CDR3 length: 16 amino acids. V gave up 2 bases and J gave up 5 bases, with 13 bases separating them. CDR3 amino acids: CASSLWVRRDNSPLHF. In DNA, the CDR3 is TGTGCCAGCAGCTTATGGGTCCGGAGGGATAATTCACCCCTCCACTTT.

J is TRBJ2-7 and V is TRBV2, with TRBD1 matching 9 bases. The CDR3 consists of 13 residues. Germline V gene sequence: CDR1 SNHLY, CDR2 FYNNEI. V was clipped by 7 bases and J by 2 bases; unmatched bases: 3. The CDR3 loop is CASTRTGAYEQYF. In nucleotides, the CDR3 is TGTGCCAGCACTAGGACAGGGGCCTACGAGCAGTACTTC.

This rearrangement joins TRBV7-2 to TRBJ2-7; D unclear. This CDR3 is built from 15 residues. CDR1 and CDR2 (germline): SGHTA, FQGNSA. The ends were cut back, 1 base at V and 4 bases at J, with 14 bases in the middle. The CDR3 DNA reads as TGTGCCAGCAGCTTAGAATACGGCAGACCTTACGAGCAGTACTTC. This encodes CASSLEYGRPYEQYF.

The chain uses TRBV6-5 and TRBJ1-2, with 9 positions matching TRBD1. V dropped 2 bases and J dropped 6; count of bases not matched to a gene: 4. Germline CDR1 and CDR2: MNHEY and SVGAGI. CDR3 size: 14 residues. CDR3 sequence (DNA): TGTGCCAGCAGTTACGGGACAGGGCACGATGGCTACACCTTC. Protein sequence: CASSYGTGHDGYTF.

This chain connects TRBV11-2 to TRBJ1-2, with TRBD1 identical over 9 bases. Trimming at V came to 4 bases and at J to 6 bases, leaving 9 bases not matched to a gene. The CDR3 consists of 15 residues. The germline V gene encodes CDR1 SGHAT and CDR2 FQNNGV. CDR3 DNA sequence: TGTGCCAGCAGCTCCTACCGGGACAGGGATAATGGCTACACCTTC. It yields the protein CASSSYRDRDNGYTF.

The chain combines TRBV11-2 with TRBJ1-2, with TRBD1 matching 7 bases. CDR1 is SGHAT, CDR2 FQNNGV, per germline. Germline trimming cut 5 bases from V and 7 bases from J; bases unmatched to any gene: 7. The CDR3 extends over 13 amino acids. DNA of the CDR3: TGTGCCAGCAGCAGAGACAGGGACGGTGGCTACACCTTC. Protein sequence: CASSRDRDGGYTF.

This chain uses TRBV2 with TRBJ1-5; no firm D call. Germline CDR1 is SNHLY and CDR2 is FYNNEI. CDR3 size: 14 residues. V lost 3 bases and J lost 1, with 7 bases in between. The CDR3 sequence: CASSETASNQPQHF. CDR3 nucleotide sequence: TGTGCCAGCAGTGAGACGGCGAGCAATCAGCCCCAGCATTTT. Using reference TRBV2 and TRBJ1-5 for the parts outside the CDR3, the full variable domain is EPEVTQTPSHQVTQMGQEVILRCVPISNHLYFYWYRQILGQKVEFLVSFYNNEISEKSEIFDDQFSVERPDGSNFTLKIRSTKLEDSAMYFCASSETASNQPQHFGDGTRLSIL.

The rearrangement links TRBV7-9 to TRBJ2-6, with unresolved D. The germline CDR1 and CDR2 sequences are SEHNR and FQNEAQ (reference sequence). With 1 base removed from V and 1 base from J, the gap between germline ends came to 5 bases. This CDR3 has 15 residues. CDR3 sequence: CASSLVLSGANVLTF. The CDR3 nucleotides read TGTGCCAGCAGCTTAGTGCTTTCTGGGGCCAACGTCCTGACTTTC.

This sequence joins TRBV5-1 and TRBJ2-3; 9 positions match TRBD1. The CDR3 sequence is 15 residues long. The trim removed 0 bases at V and 4 bases at J, leaving 3 bases unmatched. Germline CDR1 reads SGHRS; CDR2 reads YFSETQ. CDR3 residues: CASSLVNRGPDTQYF. For the CDR3, the DNA is TGCGCCAGCAGCTTGGTTAACAGGGGGCCAGATACGCAGTATTTT.

This chain links TRBV2 with TRBJ2-7; 10 nucleotides agree with TRBD1. This CDR3 region has 16 residues. CDR1 is SNHLY, CDR2 FYNNEI, per germline. V was pared by 7 bases and J by 1 base, with 10 bases of the junction left unmatched. CDR3 coding DNA: TGTGCCAGCAAGGGTTCGGGGACAGGGGTATCCTACGAGCAGTACTTC. Protein: CASKGSGTGVSYEQYF.

This chain uses TRBV7-9 with TRBJ1-1; D might be TRBD1 (6 bases). The CDR3 length is 13 residues. The ends were cut back, 6 bases at V and 3 bases at J, with 11 bases in the middle. Germline CDR1 reads SEHNR; CDR2 reads FQNEAQ (reference sequence). CDR3 loop: CASRPGQHTEAFF. In DNA, the CDR3 is TGTGCCAGCAGACCCGGACAGCACACTGAAGCTTTCTTT.

This sequence joins TRBV2 and TRBJ2-3; D unresolved. Germline V gene lookup returns CDR1 SNHLY and CDR2 FYNNEI. The ends were cut back, 7 bases at V and 2 bases at J, with 10 bases in the middle. The CDR3 totals 13 residues. The CDR3 loop is CASTTGYTDTQYF. The CDR3 nucleotides read TGTGCCAGCACTACTGGCTACACAGATACGCAGTATTTT.